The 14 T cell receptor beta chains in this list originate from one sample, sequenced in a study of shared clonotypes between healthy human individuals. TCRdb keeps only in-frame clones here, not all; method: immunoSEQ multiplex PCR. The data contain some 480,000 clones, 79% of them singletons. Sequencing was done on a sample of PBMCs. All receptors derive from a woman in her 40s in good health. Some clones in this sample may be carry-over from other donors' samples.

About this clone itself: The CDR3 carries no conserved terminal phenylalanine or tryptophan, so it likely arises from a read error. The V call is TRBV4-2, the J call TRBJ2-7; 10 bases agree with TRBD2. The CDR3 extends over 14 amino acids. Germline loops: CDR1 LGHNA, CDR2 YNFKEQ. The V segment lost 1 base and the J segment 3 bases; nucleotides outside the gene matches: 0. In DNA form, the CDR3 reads TGTGCCAGCAGCCAAGGGACTAGCGGCTACGAGCAGTACCTC. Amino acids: CASSQGTSGYEQYL.

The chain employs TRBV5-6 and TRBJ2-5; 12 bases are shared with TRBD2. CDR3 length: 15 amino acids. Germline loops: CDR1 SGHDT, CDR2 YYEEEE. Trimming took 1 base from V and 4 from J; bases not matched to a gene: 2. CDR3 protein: CASSLTGLAGETQYF. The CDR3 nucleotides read TGTGCCAGCAGCTTGACGGGACTAGCGGGAGAGACCCAGTACTTC.

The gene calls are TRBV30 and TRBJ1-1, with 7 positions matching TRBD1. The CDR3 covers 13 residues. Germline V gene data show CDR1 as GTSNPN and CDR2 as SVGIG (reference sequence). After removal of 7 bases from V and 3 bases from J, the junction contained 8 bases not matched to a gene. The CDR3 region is CALAGTAYTEAFF. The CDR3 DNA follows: TGTGCCTTGGCCGGGACAGCCTACACTGAAGCTTTCTTT. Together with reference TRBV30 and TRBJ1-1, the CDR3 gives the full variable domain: SQTIHQWPATLVQPVGSPLSLECTVEGTSNPNLYWYRQAAGRGLQLLFYSVGIGQISSEVPQNLSASRPQDRQFILSSKKLLLSDSGFYLCALAGTAYTEAFFGQGTRLTVV.

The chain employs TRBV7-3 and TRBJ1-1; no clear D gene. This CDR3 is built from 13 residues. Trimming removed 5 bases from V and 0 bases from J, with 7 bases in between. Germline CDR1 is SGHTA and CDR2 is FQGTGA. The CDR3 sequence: CASSPRMNTEAFF. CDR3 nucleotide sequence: TGTGCCAGCAGCCCGAGAATGAACACTGAAGCTTTCTTT.

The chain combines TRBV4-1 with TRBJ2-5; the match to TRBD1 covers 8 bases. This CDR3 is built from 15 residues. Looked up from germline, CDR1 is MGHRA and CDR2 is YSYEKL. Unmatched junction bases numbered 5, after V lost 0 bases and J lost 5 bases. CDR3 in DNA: TGCGCCAGCAGCCAAGAATCAGGGGGCGATGAGACCCAGTACTTC. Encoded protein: CASSQESGGDETQYF.

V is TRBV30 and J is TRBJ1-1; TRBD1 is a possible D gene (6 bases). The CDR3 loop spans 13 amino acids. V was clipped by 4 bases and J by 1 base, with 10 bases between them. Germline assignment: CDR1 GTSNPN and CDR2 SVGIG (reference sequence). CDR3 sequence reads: CAWTRTANTEAFF. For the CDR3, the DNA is TGTGCCTGGACTCGGACAGCGAACACTGAAGCTTTCTTT.

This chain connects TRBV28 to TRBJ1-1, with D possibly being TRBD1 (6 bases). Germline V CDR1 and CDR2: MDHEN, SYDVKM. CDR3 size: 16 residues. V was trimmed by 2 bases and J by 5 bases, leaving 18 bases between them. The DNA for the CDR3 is TGTGCCAGCAGTTTAAGGGGGAGTACGGGCGTGACTGAAGCTTTCTTT. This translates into CASSLRGSTGVTEAFF.

The DNA of the CDR3 is TGCGCCAGCAGCTACAGTGGGGTAAACTATGGCTACACCTTC. It yields the protein CASSYSGVNYGYTF. This chain joins TRBV5-1 and TRBJ1-2; D not certain. The CDR3 has 14 amino acids. The germline V gene encodes CDR1 SGHRS and CDR2 YFSETQ. V lost 3 bases, J lost 2 bases, and 11 bases lay in between.

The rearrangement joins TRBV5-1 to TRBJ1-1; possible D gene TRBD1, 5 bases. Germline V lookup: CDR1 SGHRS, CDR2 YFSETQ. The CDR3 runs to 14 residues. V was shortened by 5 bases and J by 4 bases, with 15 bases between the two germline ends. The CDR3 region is CASRLQVAGTEAFF. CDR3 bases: TGCGCCAGCAGACTACAGGTCGCCGGCACTGAAGCTTTCTTT.

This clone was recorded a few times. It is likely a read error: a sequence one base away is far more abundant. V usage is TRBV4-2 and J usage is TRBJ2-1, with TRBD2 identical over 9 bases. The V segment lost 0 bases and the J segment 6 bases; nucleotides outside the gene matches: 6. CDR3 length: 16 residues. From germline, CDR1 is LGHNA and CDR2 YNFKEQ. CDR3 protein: CASSQDEDSGSNEQFF. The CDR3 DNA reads TGTGCCAGCAGCCAAGATGAAGATAGCGGGAGCAATGAGCAGTTCTTC.

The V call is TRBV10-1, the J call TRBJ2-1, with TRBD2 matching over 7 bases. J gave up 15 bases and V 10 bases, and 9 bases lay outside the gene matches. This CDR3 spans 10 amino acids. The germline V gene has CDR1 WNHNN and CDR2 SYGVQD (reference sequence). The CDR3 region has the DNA TGCGCCACTACGGGAGGTCCGGTGTTCTTC. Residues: CATTGGPVFF.

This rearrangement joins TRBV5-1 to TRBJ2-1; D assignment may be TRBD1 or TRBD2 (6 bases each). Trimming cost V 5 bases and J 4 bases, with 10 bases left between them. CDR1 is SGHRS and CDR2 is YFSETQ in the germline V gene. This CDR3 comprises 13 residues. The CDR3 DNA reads TGCGCCAGCAGTACGGGGGCGTACAATGAGCAGTTCTTC. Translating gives CASSTGAYNEQFF.

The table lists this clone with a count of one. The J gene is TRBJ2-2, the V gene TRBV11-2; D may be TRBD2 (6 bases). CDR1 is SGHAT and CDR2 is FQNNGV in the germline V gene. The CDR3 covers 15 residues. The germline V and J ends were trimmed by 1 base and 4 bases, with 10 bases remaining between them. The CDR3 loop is CASSLGGMGTGELFF. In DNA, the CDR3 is TGTGCCAGCAGCTTAGGCGGGATGGGCACCGGGGAGCTGTTTTTT.

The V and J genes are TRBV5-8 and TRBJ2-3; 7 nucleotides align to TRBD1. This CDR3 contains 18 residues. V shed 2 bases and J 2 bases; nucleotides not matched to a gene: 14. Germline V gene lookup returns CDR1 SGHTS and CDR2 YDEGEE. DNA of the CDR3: TGTGCCAGCAGCTTACTTCGGGCGACAGGGCTCATCACAGATACGCAGTATTTT. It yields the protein CASSLLRATGLITDTQYF.